This T cell receptor (beta chain) was sequenced during a study of T-cell memory formation after mild COVID-19. General observations from the study: Memory sampled before infection contained some responding clones, suggesting cross-reactive memory joined. Whereas later expanders leaned CD4+, clones contracting day 15 to 85 showed a balanced CD4/CD8 makeup.

The CDR3 length is 15 residues. The V gene's germline CDR1 is SGHTA and CDR2 FQGNSA. The V end was cut by 1 base, the J end by 3 bases, with 11 bases between. Using its own MiXCR run on the 5' RACE reads, TCRdb lists one record per CDR3 protein. Found here are about 540,000 distinct CDR3 sequences, around 21% of them singletons; the top ten hold around 13%. About this clonotype: Its antigen is unidentified.

This clonotype was sampled from an adult woman who had mild COVID-19 (a few samples of this study predate the infection). Cell type and time point are not known. The sample was PBMCs or a T cell subset sorted from them (not recorded which). The chain uses TRBV7-2 and TRBJ2-3; a possible D gene is TRBD1 (6 bases). This CDR3 is CASSLVGGRTDTQYF. The DNA of the CDR3 is TGTGCCAGCAGCTTAGTAGGGGGTAGGACAGATACGCAGTATTTT.